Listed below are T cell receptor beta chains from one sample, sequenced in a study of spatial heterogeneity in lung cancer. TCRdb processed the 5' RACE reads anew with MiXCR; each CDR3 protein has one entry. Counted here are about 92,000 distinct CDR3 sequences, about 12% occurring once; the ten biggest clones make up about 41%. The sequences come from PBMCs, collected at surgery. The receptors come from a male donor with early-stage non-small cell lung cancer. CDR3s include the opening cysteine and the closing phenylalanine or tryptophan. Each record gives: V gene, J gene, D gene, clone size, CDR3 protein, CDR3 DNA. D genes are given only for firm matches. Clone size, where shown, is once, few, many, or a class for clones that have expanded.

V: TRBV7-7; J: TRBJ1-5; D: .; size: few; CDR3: CASSLSAASQHF; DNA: TGTGCTAGCAGCTTATCAGCGGCTAGCCAGCATTTT
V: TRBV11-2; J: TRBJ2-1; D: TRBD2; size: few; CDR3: CASSSPGLAGYEQFF; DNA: TGTGCCAGCAGCTCACCTGGACTAGCGGGGTATGAGCAGTTCTTC
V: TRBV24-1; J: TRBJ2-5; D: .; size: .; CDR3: CATSDRDPWGQETQYF; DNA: TGTGCCACCAGTGACCGGGACCCCTGGGGCCAAGAGACCCAGTACTTC
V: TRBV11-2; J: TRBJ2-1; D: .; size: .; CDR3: CASRRGGDEQFF; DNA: TGTGCCAGCAGACGAGGGGGGGATGAGCAGTTCTTC
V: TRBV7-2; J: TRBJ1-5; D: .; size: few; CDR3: CASSLATAGNQPQHF; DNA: TGTGCCAGCAGCTTAGCGACGGCAGGGAATCAGCCCCAGCATTTT
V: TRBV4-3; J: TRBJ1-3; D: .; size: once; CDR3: CASSQDGEGGTIYF; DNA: TGCGCCAGCAGCCAAGATGGGGAGGGGGGCACCATATATTTT
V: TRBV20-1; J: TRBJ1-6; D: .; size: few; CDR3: CSARTDPNSPLHF; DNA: TGCAGTGCTAGGACAGACCCAAATTCACCCCTCCACTTT
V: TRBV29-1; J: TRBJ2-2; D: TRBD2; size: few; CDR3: CSGSSSGLGELFF; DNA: TGCAGCGGCTCATCTAGCGGCCTGGGGGAGCTGTTTTTT
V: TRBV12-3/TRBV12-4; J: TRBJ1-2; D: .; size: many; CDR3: CASSTLGGYTF; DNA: TGTGCCAGCAGTACCCTGGGTGGCTACACCTTC
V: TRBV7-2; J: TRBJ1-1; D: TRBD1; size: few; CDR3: CASSLVTGGFTEAFF; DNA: TGTGCCAGCAGCTTAGTGACAGGGGGTTTCACTGAAGCTTTCTTT
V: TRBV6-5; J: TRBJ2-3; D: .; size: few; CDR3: CASSYDSDTQYF; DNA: TGTGCCAGCAGTTACGACTCAGATACGCAGTATTTT
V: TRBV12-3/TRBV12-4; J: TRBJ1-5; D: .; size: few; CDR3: CASRPGTSRPQHF; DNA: TGTGCCAGCCGCCCAGGTACTTCACGCCCCCAGCATTTT
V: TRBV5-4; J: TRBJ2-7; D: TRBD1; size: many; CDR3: CASSTPGQSSGEQYF; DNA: TGTGCCAGCAGCACCCCGGGACAGAGTTCGGGAGAGCAGTACTTC
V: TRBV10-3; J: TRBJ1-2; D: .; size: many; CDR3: CAIRADSGRHGYTF; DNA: TGTGCCATCAGGGCGGACAGTGGGCGGCATGGCTACACCTTC
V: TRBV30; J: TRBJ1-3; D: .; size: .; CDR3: CAWSSYSGNTIYF; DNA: TGTGCCTGGTCTTCTTACTCTGGAAACACCATATATTTT
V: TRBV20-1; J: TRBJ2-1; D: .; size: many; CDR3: CSARPTNEQFF; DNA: TGCAGTGCCCGGCCGACCAATGAGCAGTTCTTC
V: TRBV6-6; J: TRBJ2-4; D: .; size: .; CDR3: CASTFAVLAKNIQYF; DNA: TGTGCCAGCACCTTCGCAGTGTTAGCCAAAAACATTCAGTACTTC
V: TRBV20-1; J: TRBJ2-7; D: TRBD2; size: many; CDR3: CSAELAGTYEQYF; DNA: TGCAGTGCCGAATTAGCGGGAACCTACGAGCAGTACTTC
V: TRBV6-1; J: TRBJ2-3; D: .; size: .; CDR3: CASSEFSTPDTQYF; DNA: TGTGCCAGCAGTGAATTTTCGACCCCAGATACGCAGTATTTT
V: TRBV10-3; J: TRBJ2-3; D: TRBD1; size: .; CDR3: CAISQGDLGTDTQYF; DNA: TGTGCCATCAGCCAGGGGGATCTTGGCACAGATACGCAGTATTTT
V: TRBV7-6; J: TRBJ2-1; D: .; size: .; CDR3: CASSPRTTHNEQFF; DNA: TGTGCCAGCAGCCCTAGGACTACCCACAATGAGCAGTTCTTC
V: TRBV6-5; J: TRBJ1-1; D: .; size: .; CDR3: CASSYSTIGGRSEAFF; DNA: TGTGCCAGCAGTTACTCTACTATCGGGGGGCGCTCTGAAGCTTTCTTT
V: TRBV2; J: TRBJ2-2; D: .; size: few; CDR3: CASMSRPSSGAGELFF; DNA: TGTGCCAGCATGTCAAGGCCTTCCTCTGGAGCCGGGGAGCTGTTTTTT
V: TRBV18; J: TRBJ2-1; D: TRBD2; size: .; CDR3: CASSLGGSHNEQFF; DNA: TGTGCCAGCTCTCTCGGGGGGAGCCACAATGAGCAGTTCTTC
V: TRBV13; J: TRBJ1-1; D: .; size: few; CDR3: CASTPGTSPTEAFF; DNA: TGTGCCAGCACCCCCGGAACCTCTCCCACTGAAGCTTTCTTT
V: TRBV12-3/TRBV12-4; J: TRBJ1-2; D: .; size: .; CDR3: CASSLSAENYGYTF; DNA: TGTGCCAGCAGTTTGTCTGCGGAAAACTATGGCTACACCTTC
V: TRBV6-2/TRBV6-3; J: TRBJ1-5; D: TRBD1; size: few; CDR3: CASSYPQGAWQPQHF; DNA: TGTGCCAGCAGTTACCCTCAGGGGGCCTGGCAGCCCCAGCATTTT
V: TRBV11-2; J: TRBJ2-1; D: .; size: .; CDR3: CASSLDGGNYNEQFF; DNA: TGTGCCAGCAGCTTAGACGGCGGGAACTACAATGAGCAGTTCTTC
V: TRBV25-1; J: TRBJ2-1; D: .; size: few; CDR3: CASSDPARAYNEQFF; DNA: TGTGCCAGCAGTGACCCCGCTAGGGCCTACAATGAGCAGTTCTTC
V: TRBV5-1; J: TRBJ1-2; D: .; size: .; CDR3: CASTYSGREDYGYTF; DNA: TGCGCCAGCACCTACTCAGGGAGGGAAGACTATGGCTACACCTTC
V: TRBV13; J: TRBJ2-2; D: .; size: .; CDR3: CASSPDTDEPGELFF; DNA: TGTGCCAGCAGCCCCGACACGGACGAACCCGGGGAGCTGTTTTTT
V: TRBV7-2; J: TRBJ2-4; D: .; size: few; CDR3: CASSLVYGSQNIQYF; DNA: TGTGCCAGCAGCTTAGTTTACGGGAGCCAAAACATTCAGTACTTC
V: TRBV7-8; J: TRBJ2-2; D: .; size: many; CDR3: CASSLWGQNTGELFF; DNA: TGTGCCAGCAGCTTATGGGGGCAGAACACCGGGGAGCTGTTTTTT
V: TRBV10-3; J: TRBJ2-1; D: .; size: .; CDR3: CAITKGGVLNEQFF; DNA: TGTGCCATCACAAAGGGGGGGGTGTTAAATGAGCAGTTCTTC
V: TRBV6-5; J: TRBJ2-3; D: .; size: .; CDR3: CASSYARSSTDTQYF; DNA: TGTGCCAGCAGTTACGCTCGATCCAGCACAGATACGCAGTATTTT
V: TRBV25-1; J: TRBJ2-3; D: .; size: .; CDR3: CASSEEGSTDTQYF; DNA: TGTGCCAGCAGTGAAGAGGGTTCCACAGATACGCAGTATTTT
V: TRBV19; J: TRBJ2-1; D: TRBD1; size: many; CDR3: CASREQGAGYNEQFF; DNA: TGTGCCAGTAGGGAACAGGGGGCGGGATATAATGAGCAGTTCTTC
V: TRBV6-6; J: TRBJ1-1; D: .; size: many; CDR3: CASTPPGERGTEAFF; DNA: TGTGCCAGCACCCCCCCGGGGGAACGCGGCACTGAAGCTTTCTTT
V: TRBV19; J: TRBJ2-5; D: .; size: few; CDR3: CASSIDLVRQETQYF; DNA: TGTGCCAGTAGTATAGATCTCGTCAGACAAGAGACCCAGTACTTC
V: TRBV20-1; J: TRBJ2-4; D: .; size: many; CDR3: CSVAISLAKNIQYF; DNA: TGCAGTGTTGCGATCAGTCTAGCCAAAAACATTCAGTACTTC
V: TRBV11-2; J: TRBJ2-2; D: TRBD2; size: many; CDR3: CASSRTSGRRSTGELFF; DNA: TGTGCCAGCAGCAGGACTAGCGGGAGAAGAAGCACCGGGGAGCTGTTTTTT
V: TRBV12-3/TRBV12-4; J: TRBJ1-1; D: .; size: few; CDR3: CASSFITEAFF; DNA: TGTGCCAGCAGTTTCATCACTGAAGCTTTCTTT
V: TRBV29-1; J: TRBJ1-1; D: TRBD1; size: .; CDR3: CSCVGTGTIYTEAFF; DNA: TGCAGCTGCGTCGGGACAGGGACGATCTACACTGAAGCTTTCTTT
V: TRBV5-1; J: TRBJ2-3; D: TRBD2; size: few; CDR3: CASSLGLAETDTQYF; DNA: TGCGCCAGCAGCTTGGGCCTAGCGGAAACAGATACGCAGTATTTT
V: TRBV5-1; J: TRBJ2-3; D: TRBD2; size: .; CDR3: CASSLEAGEPPDTQYF; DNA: TGCGCCAGCAGCTTGGAAGCGGGGGAACCCCCCGATACGCAGTATTTT
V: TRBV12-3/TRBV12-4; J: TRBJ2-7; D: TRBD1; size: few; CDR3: CASSLLVTGVLREQYF; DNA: TGTGCCAGCAGTTTACTGGTGACAGGGGTCCTTCGCGAGCAGTACTTC
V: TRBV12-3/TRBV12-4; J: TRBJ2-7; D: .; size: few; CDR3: CASSLTAGSYEQYF; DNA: TGTGCCAGCAGTTTAACTGCAGGTAGCTACGAGCAGTACTTC
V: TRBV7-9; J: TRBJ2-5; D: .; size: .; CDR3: CASSRWPAETQYF; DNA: TGTGCCAGCAGCCGTTGGCCTGCGGAGACCCAGTACTTC
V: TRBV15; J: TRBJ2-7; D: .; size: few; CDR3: CATSRDLGGGVNEQYF; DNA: TGTGCCACCAGCAGAGATCTCGGCGGCGGGGTGAACGAGCAGTACTTC
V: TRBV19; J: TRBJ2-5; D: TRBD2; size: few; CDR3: CASSTSGGQTQYF; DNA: TGTGCCAGTAGTACTAGCGGCGGACAGACCCAGTACTTC
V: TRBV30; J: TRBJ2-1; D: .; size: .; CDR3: CAWSVLRTSGGEQFF; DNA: TGTGCCTGGAGTGTATTAAGGACTTCGGGCGGTGAGCAGTTCTTC
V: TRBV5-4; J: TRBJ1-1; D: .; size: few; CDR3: CASSLGHRNTEAFF; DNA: TGTGCCAGCAGCTTGGGACATCGGAACACTGAAGCTTTCTTT
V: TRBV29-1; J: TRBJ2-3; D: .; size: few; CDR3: CSGGGSTDTQYF; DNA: TGCAGCGGAGGCGGTAGCACAGATACGCAGTATTTT